The subject of this entry is one T cell receptor (beta chain). Clones were sequenced by immunoSEQ multiplex PCR, and TCRdb holds only the in-frame ones, with some missing. This sample has about 1.5 million clones, with roughly 96% found just once. Looked up from germline, CDR1 is SGHNT and CDR2 is YYREEE (reference sequence). Trimming at V came to 6 bases and at J to 2 bases, leaving 7 bases not matched to a gene. The CDR3 totals 14 residues. The sample is drawn from a study of shared clonotypes between healthy human individuals. The chain uses TRBV5-4 and TRBJ1-2; 7 bases are a match to TRBD1. The source material was naive CD4+ T cells sorted from blood. The subset denotes: CD45RA+ positively selected. This clonotype was sampled from a man younger than 45 in good health. CDR3 sequence: CASKGRQGNYGYTF. The CDR3 DNA sequence: TGTGCCAGCAAGGGGAGACAGGGAAACTATGGCTACACCTTC.